These 10 T cell receptor beta chains came from one sample sequenced in a study of graft-versus-host responses after intestinal transplantation. Their cognate antigens are unknown. Some clones are missing from TCRdb's copy, which holds only in-frame ones; the method was immunoSEQ multiplex PCR. Found here are roughly 100,000 clones, roughly 93% of them singletons; the top ten hold more than 0.9%. The source was unstimulated CD8+ T cells sorted from spleen or lymph node cells, collected before intestinal transplant. The receptor set was obtained from a human donor who received an intestinal transplant.

This chain uses TRBV2 with TRBJ2-7; D possibly corresponds to TRBD1 (6 bases). From germline, CDR1 is SNHLY and CDR2 FYNNEI. Trimming took off 6 bases at V and 0 bases at J, with 12 bases between the two ends. The CDR3 extends over 14 amino acids. This CDR3 reads CASRGPTGSYEQYF. The CDR3 DNA is TGTGCCAGCAGGGGACCGACAGGCTCCTACGAGCAGTACTTC.

The genes are TRBV28 and TRBJ2-5; weak D call: TRBD2 (6 bases). CDR3 length: 13 residues. V gave up 3 bases and J gave up 11 bases, with 16 bases separating them. Germline CDR1 and CDR2: MDHEN and SYDVKM. As DNA, the CDR3 is TGTGCCAGCAGTTTGGGGGGACGGGCTGAGCAGTACTTC. Encoded protein: CASSLGGRAEQYF.

The CDR3 DNA is TGTGCCAATTCCGAGGGGGTGAACACTGAAGCTTTCTTT. Its translation is CANSEGVNTEAFF. The chain recombines TRBV27 with TRBJ1-1; a possible D gene is TRBD1 (6 bases). The CDR3 consists of 13 residues. Germline loops: CDR1 MNHEY, CDR2 SMNVEV (reference sequence). Trimming pared 10 bases from V and 0 bases from J, leaving 12 bases between.

Worth noting for this clone: This sample includes further DNA sequences coding for the same CDR3. This chain links TRBV7-6 with TRBJ2-3; perhaps D is TRBD1 or TRBD2 (5 bases each). The CDR3 contains 14 residues. Trimming pared 1 base from V and 6 bases from J, leaving 11 bases between. CDR1 is SGHVS and CDR2 is FNYEAQ in the germline V gene. The CDR3 DNA reads as TGTGCCAGCAGCTTAGTTGGGGGTCCGGATACGCAGTATTTT. As protein: CASSLVGGPDTQYF.

Here the CDR3 reads CASSFSNEQFF. CDR3 nucleotides: TGTGCCAGCAGTTTCAGCAATGAGCAGTTCTTC. The chain uses TRBV28 and TRBJ2-1; no definite D call. This CDR3 contains 11 residues. V was trimmed by 3 bases and J by 6 bases, leaving 3 bases between them. In germline, CDR1 is MDHEN, CDR2 SYDVKM.

V is TRBV10-2 and J is TRBJ1-1, with no clear D. The CDR3 runs to 12 residues. The V and J ends lost 6 bases and 7 bases respectively, with 12 bases between them. Germline V CDR1 and CDR2: WSHSY, SAAADI. CDR3 DNA: TGCGCCAGCAGGGTCAGTGACGGTGAAGCTTTCTTT. Translation: CASRVSDGEAFF.

The V gene is TRBV4-1, the J gene TRBJ1-5; D remains ambiguous. Germline assignment: CDR1 MGHRA and CDR2 YSYEKL. Trimming removed 1 base from V and 4 bases from J, with 8 bases in between. There are 14 residues in the CDR3. The CDR3 is CASSQGVGNQPQHF. In DNA form, the CDR3 reads TGCGCCAGCAGCCAAGGGGTAGGGAATCAGCCCCAGCATTTT.

The J gene is TRBJ2-7, the V gene TRBV7-8; 10 nucleotides line up with TRBD1. The CDR3 contains 17 residues. V lost 5 bases to trimming and J lost 5 bases; unmatched junction nucleotides: 15. Germline CDR1 and CDR2: SGHVS and FQNEAQ. Here the CDR3 DNA reads TGTGCCAGCAGCCACCCTAAGAGCCGGGACAGGGGCCACGAGCAGTACTTC. Encoded protein: CASSHPKSRDRGHEQYF.

The V and J genes are TRBV28 and TRBJ2-2; D remains ambiguous. Trimming took off 5 bases at V and 9 bases at J, with 31 bases between the two ends. This CDR3 region has 19 residues. Per the germline V gene, CDR1 is MDHEN and CDR2 is SYDVKM. The CDR3 DNA sequence: TGTGCCAGCAGTGTTCCCCTTGCTCACCACGCATCCATCACTCGGGAGCTGTTTTTT. Protein: CASSVPLAHHASITRELFF.

The V and J genes are TRBV29-1 and TRBJ1-2; D gene uncertain. The CDR3 totals 12 residues. Per germline, CDR1 SQVTM and CDR2 ANQGSEA. Trimming took 6 bases from V and 4 from J, leaving 12 bases between them. DNA for the CDR3: TGCAGCGTGTGGGAAAGCGTCTATGGCTACACCTTC. It specifies CSVWESVYGYTF.